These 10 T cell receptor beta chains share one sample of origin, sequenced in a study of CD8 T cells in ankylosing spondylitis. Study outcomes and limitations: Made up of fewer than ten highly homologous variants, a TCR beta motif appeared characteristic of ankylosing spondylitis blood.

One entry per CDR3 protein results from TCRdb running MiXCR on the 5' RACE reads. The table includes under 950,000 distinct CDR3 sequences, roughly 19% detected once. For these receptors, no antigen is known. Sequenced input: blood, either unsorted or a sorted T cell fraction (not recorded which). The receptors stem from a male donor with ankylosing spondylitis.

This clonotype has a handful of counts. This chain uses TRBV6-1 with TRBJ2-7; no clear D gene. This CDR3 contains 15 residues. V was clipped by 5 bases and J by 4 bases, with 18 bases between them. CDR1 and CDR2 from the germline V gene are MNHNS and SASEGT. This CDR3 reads CASSRSVPPRYEQYF. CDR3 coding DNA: TGTGCCAGCAGTCGTTCTGTCCCACCGCGATACGAGCAGTACTTC.

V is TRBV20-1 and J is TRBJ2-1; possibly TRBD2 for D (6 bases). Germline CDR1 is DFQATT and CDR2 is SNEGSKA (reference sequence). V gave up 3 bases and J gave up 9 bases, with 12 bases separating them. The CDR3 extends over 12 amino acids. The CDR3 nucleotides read TGCAGTGCTAGTGGCGGGGTGGTTGAGCAGTTCTTC. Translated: CSASGGVVEQFF.

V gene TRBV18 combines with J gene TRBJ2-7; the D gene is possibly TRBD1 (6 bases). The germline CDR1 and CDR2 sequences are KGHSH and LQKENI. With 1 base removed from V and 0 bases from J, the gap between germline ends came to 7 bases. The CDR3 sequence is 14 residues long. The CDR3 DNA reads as TGTGCCAGCTCACCACTGGACAGCTCCTACGAGCAGTACTTC. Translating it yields CASSPLDSSYEQYF.

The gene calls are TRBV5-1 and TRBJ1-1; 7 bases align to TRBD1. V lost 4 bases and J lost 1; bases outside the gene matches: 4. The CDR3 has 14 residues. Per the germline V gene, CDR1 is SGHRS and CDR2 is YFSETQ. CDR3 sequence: CASSQGGQNTEAFF. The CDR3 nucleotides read TGCGCCAGCAGCCAGGGGGGGCAGAACACTGAAGCTTTCTTT. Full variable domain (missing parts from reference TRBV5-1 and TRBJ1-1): KAGVTQTPRYLIKTRGQQVTLSCSPISGHRSVSWYQQTPGQGLQFLFEYFSETQRNKGNFPGRFSGRQFSNSRSEMNVSTLELGDSALYLCASSQGGQNTEAFFGQGTRLTVV.

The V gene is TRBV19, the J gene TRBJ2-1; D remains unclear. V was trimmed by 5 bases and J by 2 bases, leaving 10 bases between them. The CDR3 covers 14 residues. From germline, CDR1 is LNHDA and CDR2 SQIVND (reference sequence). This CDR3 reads CASSVDGAYNEQFF. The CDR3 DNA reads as TGTGCCAGTAGTGTCGACGGCGCCTACAATGAGCAGTTCTTC.

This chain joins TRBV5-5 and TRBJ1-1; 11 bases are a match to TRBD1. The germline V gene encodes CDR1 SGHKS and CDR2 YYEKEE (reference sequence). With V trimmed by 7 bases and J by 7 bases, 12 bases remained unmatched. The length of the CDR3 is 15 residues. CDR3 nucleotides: TGTGCCAGCGAGCAAATGTGGGGACAGGGGGATGAAGCTTTCTTT. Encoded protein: CASEQMWGQGDEAFF.

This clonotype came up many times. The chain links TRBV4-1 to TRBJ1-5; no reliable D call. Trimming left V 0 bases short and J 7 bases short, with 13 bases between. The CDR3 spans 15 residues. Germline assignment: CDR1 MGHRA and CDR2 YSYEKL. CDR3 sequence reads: CASSQDIGSGQPQHF. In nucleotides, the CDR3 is TGCGCCAGCAGCCAAGATATCGGCAGTGGCCAGCCCCAGCATTTT.

The DNA for the CDR3 is TGTGCCAGCACCCCAAGACAGGGTTCCTCGGGCAATGAGCAGTTCTTC. Its protein product is CASTPRQGSSGNEQFF. The rearrangement links TRBV12-3 or TRBV12-4 to TRBJ2-1; 7 bases are shared with TRBD1. CDR3 length: 16 residues. The ends lost 7 bases at V and 6 bases at J; junction bases unmatched: 15.

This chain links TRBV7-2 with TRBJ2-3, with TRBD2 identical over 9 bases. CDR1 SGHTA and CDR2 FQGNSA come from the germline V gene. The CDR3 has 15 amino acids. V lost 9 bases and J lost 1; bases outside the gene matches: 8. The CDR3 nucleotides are TGTGCCAGGAAAGAGAGCGGGGGGCGCACAGATACGCAGTATTTT. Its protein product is CARKESGGRTDTQYF.

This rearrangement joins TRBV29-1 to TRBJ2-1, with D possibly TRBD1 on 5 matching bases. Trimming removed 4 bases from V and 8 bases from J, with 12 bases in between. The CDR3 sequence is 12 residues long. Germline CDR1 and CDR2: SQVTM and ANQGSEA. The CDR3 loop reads CSVAAGQHEQFF. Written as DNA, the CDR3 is TGCAGCGTTGCCGCAGGGCAACATGAGCAGTTCTTC.